Below are 2 T cell receptor beta chains sequenced from a single sample in a study of T cells during gluten challenge in celiac disease. Cells were tetramer-binding CD4+ effector-memory gut-homing T cells. Paired single-cell TRA and TRB sequences were amplified by three nested PCRs with multiplexed primers. TCRdb recomputed calls from the single-cell sequencing reads with MiXCR, one row per CDR3 protein. The sample totals dozens of distinct CDR3 sequences. The sequenced sample was gluten-specific CD4+ T cells sorted from blood using tetramers, obtained at baseline or on day 6, 14 or 28 of gluten challenge (not recorded which). These receptors were obtained from a female donor with celiac disease.

This sequence joins TRBV9 and TRBJ2-3; D ambiguous. The V and J ends lost 0 bases and 4 bases respectively, with 12 bases between them. This CDR3 contains 15 residues. Germline CDR1 SGDLS, CDR2 YYNGEE. The CDR3, as DNA: TGTGCCAGCAGCGTAGCCTCCCGCAGGTCAGATACGCAGTATTTT. The encoded protein is CASSVASRRSDTQYF.

This clonotype was counted a few times. This chain joins TRBV19 and TRBJ2-2; TRBD2 might be the D (5 bases). The CDR3 is made up of 13 amino acids. Germline V gene lookup returns CDR1 LNHDA and CDR2 SQIVND (reference sequence). Trimming took 6 bases from V and 7 from J, leaving 12 bases between them. CDR3 in amino acids: CASSQTSFGELFF. The CDR3 DNA follows: TGTGCCAGTAGCCAAACTAGTTTCGGGGAGCTGTTTTTT.